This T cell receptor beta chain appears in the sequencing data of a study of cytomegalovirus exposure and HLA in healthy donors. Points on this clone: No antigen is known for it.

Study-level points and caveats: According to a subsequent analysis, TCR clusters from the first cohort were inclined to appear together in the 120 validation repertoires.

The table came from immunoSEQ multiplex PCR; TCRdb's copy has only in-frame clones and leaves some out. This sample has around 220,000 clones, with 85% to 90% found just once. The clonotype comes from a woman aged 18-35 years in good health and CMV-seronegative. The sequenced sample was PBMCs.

In DNA, the CDR3 is TGCGCCAGCAGTGGTCCAGGGTCTCAAGGCGAGCAGTACTTC. It encodes CASSGPGSQGEQYF. V and J are TRBV10-2 and TRBJ2-7; TRBD1 might be the D (5 bases). Germline V gene data show CDR1 as WSHSY and CDR2 as SAAADI. Trimming shortened V by 4 bases and J by 6 bases, and 16 bases separated the two germline ends. This CDR3 has 14 residues.